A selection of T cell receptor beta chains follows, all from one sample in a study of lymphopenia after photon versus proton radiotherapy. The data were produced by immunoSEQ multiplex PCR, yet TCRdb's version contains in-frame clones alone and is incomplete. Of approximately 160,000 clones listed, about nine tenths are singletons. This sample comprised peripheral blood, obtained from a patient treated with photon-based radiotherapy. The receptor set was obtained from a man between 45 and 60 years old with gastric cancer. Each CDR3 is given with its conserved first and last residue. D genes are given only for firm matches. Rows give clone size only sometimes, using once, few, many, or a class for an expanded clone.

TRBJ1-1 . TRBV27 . CASNIRPGKGNTEAFF TGTGCCAGCAACATTCGACCAGGGAAAGGGAACACTGAAGCTTTCTTT
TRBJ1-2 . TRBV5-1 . CASSGGPAGYGYTF TGCGCCAGCAGCGGGGGACCGGCGGGCTATGGCTACACCTTC
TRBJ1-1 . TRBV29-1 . CSVVSPWSTEAFF TGCAGCGTTGTGTCCCCCTGGAGCACTGAAGCTTTCTTT
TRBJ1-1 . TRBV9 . CASSVDPSLRGTEAFF TGTGCCAGCAGCGTAGACCCGTCCCTCAGGGGTACTGAAGCTTTCTTT
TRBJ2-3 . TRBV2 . CASTEYSPGGTDTQYF TGTGCCAGCACCGAATACTCCCCGGGAGGCACAGATACGCAGTATTTT
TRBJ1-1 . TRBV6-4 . CASSEAGPNTEAFF TGTGCCAGCAGTGAGGCAGGGCCGAACACTGAAGCTTTCTTT
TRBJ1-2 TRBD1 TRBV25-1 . CASSAFPGTGLYGYTF TGTGCCAGCAGTGCCTTTCCCGGGACAGGGCTTTATGGCTACACCTTC
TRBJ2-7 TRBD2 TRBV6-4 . CASSPTSGGDSYEQYF TGTGCCAGCAGTCCAACGAGCGGGGGTGACTCCTACGAGCAGTACTTC
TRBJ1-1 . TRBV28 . CASIRGGVNTEAFF TGTGCCAGCATCCGTGGGGGGGTGAACACTGAAGCTTTCTTT
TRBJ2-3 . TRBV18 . CASSRSPDTQYF TGTGCCAGCTCACGGAGCCCCGATACGCAGTATTTT
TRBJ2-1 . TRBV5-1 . CASSLAGTKPNEQFF TGCGCCAGCAGCTTGGCGGGGACGAAACCTAATGAGCAGTTCTTC
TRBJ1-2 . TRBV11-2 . CASSLNRVGYTF TGTGCCAGCAGCTTAAACAGGGTGGGCTACACCTTC
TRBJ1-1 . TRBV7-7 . CASSLSMNTEAFF TGTGCCAGCAGCTTAAGCATGAACACTGAAGCTTTCTTT
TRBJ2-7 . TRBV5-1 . CASSLDGSGYEQYF TGCGCCAGCAGCTTGGATGGTTCAGGCTACGAGCAGTACTTC
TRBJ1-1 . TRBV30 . CAWQGTNTEAFF TGTGCCTGGCAGGGGACGAACACTGAAGCTTTCTTT
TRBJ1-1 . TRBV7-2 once CASSLGAGAYTEAFF TGTGCCAGCAGCTTAGGAGCGGGGGCGTACACTGAAGCTTTCTTT
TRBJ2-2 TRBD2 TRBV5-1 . CASSFLASGNTGELFF TGCGCCAGCAGCTTTTTGGCTAGCGGGAACACCGGGGAGCTGTTTTTT
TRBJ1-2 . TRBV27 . CASSLEGRASYGYTF TGTGCCAGCAGTTTAGAGGGCAGGGCAAGCTATGGCTACACCTTC